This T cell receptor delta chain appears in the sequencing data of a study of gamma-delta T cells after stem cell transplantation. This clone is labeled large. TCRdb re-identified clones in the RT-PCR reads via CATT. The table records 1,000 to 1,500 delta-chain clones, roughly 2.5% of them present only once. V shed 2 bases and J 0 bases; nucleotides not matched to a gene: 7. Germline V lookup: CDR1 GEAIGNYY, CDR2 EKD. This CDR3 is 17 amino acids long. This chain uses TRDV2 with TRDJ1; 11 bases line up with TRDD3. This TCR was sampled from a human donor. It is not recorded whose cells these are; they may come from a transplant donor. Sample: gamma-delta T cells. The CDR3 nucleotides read TGTGCCTGTGACATCGTGGGGGATACGCCTTACACCGATAAACTCATCTTT. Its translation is CACDIVGDTPYTDKLIF.